Listed below are T cell receptor beta chains from one sample, sequenced in a study of blood T cell repertoires in COVID-19. Only in-frame clones appear in the TCRdb table, and some are missing; sequencing was by immunoSEQ multiplex PCR. This sample carries roughly 200,000 clones, around 75% of them seen once, and the ten largest clones take over 5%. The sample comprised peripheral blood. The source is a woman aged 40 to 50 with COVID-19, enrolled during active disease. Each CDR3 is given with its conserved first and last residue. Fields, in order: J gene, clone size, V gene, D gene, CDR3 protein, CDR3 DNA. The D gene is left open where the match is weak. Clone size appears in some rows only: once, few, many, or a class for an expanded clone.

>TRBJ1-2|.|TRBV5-1|TRBD1
CASSLAWTGTNYGYTF
TGCGCCAGCAGCTTGGCCTGGACAGGGACTAACTATGGCTACACCTTC
>TRBJ1-6|once|TRBV7-9|.
CASSLVDSPLHF
TGTGCCAGCAGCTTAGTCGATTCACCCCTCCACTTT
>TRBJ2-3|.|TRBV11-2|TRBD2
CASSLDGGLVVYF
TGTGCCAGCAGCTTAGATGGGGGACTAGTTGTGTATTTT
>TRBJ2-5|.|TRBV4-2|TRBD1
CASSQSDRGETQYF
TGTGCCAGCAGCCAGTCGGACAGGGGAGAGACCCAGTACTTC
>TRBJ2-5|.|TRBV7-7|.
CASSPDWTQAQYF
TGTGCCAGCAGCCCGGACTGGACTCAGGCCCAGTACTTC
>TRBJ2-3|.|TRBV29-1|.
CSVRPADTQYF
TGCAGCGTTCGCCCGGCAGATACGCAGTATTTT
>TRBJ1-2|few|TRBV9|.
CASSVEDGVWGVYGYTF
TGTGCCAGCAGCGTAGAGGACGGGGTATGGGGGGTCTATGGCTACACCTTC
>TRBJ2-7|.|TRBV6-5|TRBD1
CASSRQGANEQYF
TGTGCCAGCTCCAGACAGGGGGCTAACGAGCAGTACTTC
>TRBJ2-3|.|TRBV5-1|TRBD2
CASSLSRLAETDTQYF
TGCGCCAGCAGCTTGTCCAGACTAGCGGAAACAGATACGCAGTATTTT
>TRBJ2-4|.|TRBV29-1|TRBD1
CSVEKTGNIQYF
TGCAGCGTTGAAAAGACAGGGAACATTCAGTACTTC
>TRBJ2-7|.|TRBV12-3/TRBV12-4|TRBD1
CASRTGGGEQYF
TGTGCCAGCAGGACAGGGGGCGGGGAGCAGTACTTC
>TRBJ1-6|.|TRBV19|.
CASSIVEGDGSPLHF
TGTGCCAGTAGTATCGTAGAAGGGGATGGTTCACCCCTCCACTTT
>TRBJ1-4|.|TRBV3-1/TRBV3-2|.
CASSPLQGWEKLFF
TGTGCCAGCAGCCCTCTTCAGGGATGGGAAAAACTGTTTTTT
>TRBJ1-1|.|TRBV27|.
CASSLRQVNTEAFF
TGTGCCAGCAGTTTACGTCAGGTGAACACTGAAGCTTTCTTT
>TRBJ2-1|few|TRBV30|TRBD1
CAWSGPGTVRKIWDEQFF
TGTGCCTGGAGTGGACCAGGGACAGTGAGGAAAATTTGGGATGAGCAGTTCTTC
>TRBJ2-5|.|TRBV5-1|TRBD1
CASSLGQLQETQYF
TGCGCCAGCAGCCTGGGACAGCTCCAAGAGACCCAGTACTTC
>TRBJ2-1|.|TRBV6-2/TRBV6-3|.
CASSSDLSGSSYNEQFF
TGTGCCAGCAGTTCCGACCTTAGCGGAAGCTCCTACAATGAGCAGTTCTTC
>TRBJ2-7|once|TRBV18|.
CASSLAQGTYEQYF
TGTGCCAGCTCATTGGCCCAGGGAACCTACGAGCAGTACTTC
>TRBJ2-5|.|TRBV18|TRBD1
CASSPTGEETQYF
TGTGCCAGCTCACCGACAGGGGAAGAGACCCAGTACTTC
>TRBJ2-3|.|TRBV28|TRBD2
CASSSGGDPTDTQYF
TGTGCCAGCAGCAGCGGGGGGGACCCCACAGATACGCAGTATTTT
>TRBJ1-5|.|TRBV5-4|.
CASSLGGGSNQPQHF
TGTGCCAGCAGCTTGGGTGGAGGTAGCAATCAGCCCCAGCATTTT
>TRBJ1-3|.|TRBV2|TRBD1
CASSEWGTGSGNTIYF
TGTGCCAGCAGTGAATGGGGGACAGGCTCTGGAAACACCATATATTTT
>TRBJ1-3|.|TRBV18|.
CASSPSRGSGNTIYF
TGTGCCAGCTCACCATCTCGAGGATCTGGAAACACCATATATTTT
>TRBJ1-6|.|TRBV5-1|TRBD1
CASSLVGQGGNSPLHF
TGCGCCAGCAGCTTGGTTGGGCAGGGGGGAAATTCACCCCTCCACTTT
>TRBJ2-7|few|TRBV18|.
CASSPPARATGNEQYF
TGTGCCAGCTCACCACCCGCTCGAGCCACGGGGAACGAGCAGTACTTC
>TRBJ1-1|.|TRBV5-1|TRBD1
CASSRTGDNRDTEAFF
TGCGCCAGCAGCCGGACAGGGGACAATAGGGACACTGAAGCTTTCTTT
>TRBJ2-7|.|TRBV3-1/TRBV3-2|.
CASSQEVLTYEQYF
TGTGCCAGCAGCCAAGAAGTACTTACCTACGAGCAGTACTTC
>TRBJ2-2|.|TRBV7-2|.
CASSPRLVGDTGELFF
TGTGCCAGCAGCCCCCGATTAGTAGGGGACACCGGGGAGCTGTTTTTT
>TRBJ1-5|once|TRBV7-9|.
CASSSQGGNQPQHF
TGTGCCAGCAGCAGTCAAGGAGGGAATCAGCCCCAGCATTTT
>TRBJ2-7|.|TRBV11-2|.
CASSGNSDPYEQYF
TGTGCCAGCAGCGGAAATAGCGACCCCTACGAGCAGTACTTC
>TRBJ1-2|once|TRBV19|TRBD1
CASSATGELYGYTF
TGTGCCAGTAGTGCGACAGGGGAACTCTATGGCTACACCTTC
>TRBJ2-1|.|TRBV4-2|TRBD2
CASSSREGLNNEQFF
TGTGCCAGCAGCTCACGGGAGGGCCTTAACAATGAGCAGTTCTTC
>TRBJ1-5|.|TRBV6-1|.
CASSEAGGWANQPQHF
TGTGCCAGCAGTGAAGCGGGAGGGTGGGCCAATCAGCCCCAGCATTTT
>TRBJ2-3|.|TRBV7-8|TRBD2
CASSLLLAGGSTDTQYF
TGTGCCAGCAGCTTGTTACTAGCGGGAGGCAGCACAGATACGCAGTATTTT
>TRBJ2-1|.|TRBV3-1/TRBV3-2|TRBD2
CASSLTSGSLNEQFF
TGTGCCAGCAGCCTGACTAGCGGGAGTTTGAATGAGCAGTTCTTC
>TRBJ2-2|.|TRBV5-4|.
CASSSGTLDGELFF
TGTGCCAGCAGCTCCGGGACACTCGACGGGGAGCTGTTTTTT
>TRBJ2-1|.|TRBV10-3|.
CAITPGGGNNEQFF
TGTGCCATCACTCCGGGCGGGGGCAATAATGAGCAGTTCTTC
>TRBJ1-5|.|TRBV28|.
CASRTQTAKPQHF
TGTGCCAGTCGGACGCAGACAGCGAAGCCCCAGCATTTT
>TRBJ1-5|.|TRBV7-2|.
CASSYQGLSNQPQHF
TGTGCCAGCAGCTATCAGGGGCTGAGCAATCAGCCCCAGCATTTT
>TRBJ1-2|.|TRBV5-1|TRBD1
CASSLAGTGYGYTF
TGCGCCAGCAGCTTGGCAGGGACAGGCTATGGCTACACCTTC
>TRBJ1-6|.|TRBV10-3|.
CAIRDSTASPLHF
TGTGCCATCCGGGATTCCACCGCTTCACCCCTCCACTTT
>TRBJ2-2|.|TRBV5-1|TRBD1
CASSLQGADTGELFF
TGCGCCAGCAGCTTACAGGGGGCTGACACCGGGGAGCTGTTTTTT
>TRBJ2-7|.|TRBV2|TRBD1
CASSGDRDASYEQYF
TGTGCCAGCAGCGGAGACAGGGACGCCTCCTACGAGCAGTACTTC
>TRBJ1-1|few|TRBV11-2|.
CASSLGTDTEAFF
TGTGCCAGCAGCTTAGGGACAGACACTGAAGCTTTCTTT
>TRBJ2-5|.|TRBV18|.
CASSPRRTREETQYF
TGTGCCAGCTCACCCCGACGGACACGGGAAGAGACCCAGTACTTC
>TRBJ1-6|once|TRBV5-1|.
CASSIQESRDSPLHF
TGCGCCAGCAGCATACAGGAGTCTCGGGATTCACCCCTCCACTTT
>TRBJ2-3|.|TRBV25-1|.
CASSGHPGHLGDTQYF
TGTGCCAGCAGTGGCCATCCGGGACACCTAGGGGATACGCAGTATTTT
>TRBJ2-3|.|TRBV10-2|TRBD2
CASSLPGGLVDTQYF
TGCGCCAGCAGCTTGCCGGGAGGTCTTGTGGATACGCAGTATTTT
>TRBJ2-2|.|TRBV4-2|.
CASSQVFGRGHGELFF
TGTGCCAGCAGCCAAGTCTTCGGGAGGGGGCACGGGGAGCTGTTTTTT
>TRBJ1-1|.|TRBV4-1|.
CASSLRDSNTEAFF
TGCGCCAGCAGCCTCCGGGATTCGAACACTGAAGCTTTCTTT
>TRBJ2-3|.|TRBV6-6|TRBD1
CASSSSGTGRTDTQYF
TGTGCCAGCAGTTCGTCCGGGACAGGGCGCACAGATACGCAGTATTTT
>TRBJ2-6|.|TRBV13|.
CASSSSSGANVLTF
TGTGCCAGCAGCAGTAGCTCTGGGGCCAACGTCCTGACTTTC
>TRBJ2-7|.|TRBV7-9|TRBD1
CASSFGTGEVEQYF
TGTGCCAGCAGCTTCGGGACAGGGGAAGTCGAGCAGTACTTC
>TRBJ2-7|few|TRBV7-2|TRBD1
CASSPTGGRSYEQYF
TGTGCCAGCAGCCCGACAGGGGGCCGCTCCTACGAGCAGTACTTC